This T cell receptor (beta chain) was captured by sequencing in a study of vaccination effects on CD4 cells after COVID-19. Following a roughly 9-day culture, CD4+ T cells were purified. Vaccination of participants consisted of two doses of either the BNT162b2 or mRNA-1273 vaccine. Profiled with immunoSEQ multiplex PCR; TCRdb holds only in-frame clones, not every one. This table holds some 60,000 clones, around 73% found once. With respect to this clone: Antigen unknown.

V was clipped by 4 bases and J by 8 bases, with 18 bases between them. The CDR3 has 14 amino acids. Germline V gene lookup returns CDR1 SGHRS and CDR2 YFSETQ. The rearrangement links TRBV5-1 to TRBJ1-2; weak D call: TRBD1 (6 bases). Specimen: CD4+ T cells from PBMCs cultured without peptide, collected after COVID-19 vaccination. The TCR was taken from a human donor who received a COVID-19 vaccine. The CDR3 region is CASSPTQGIGGYTF. The CDR3 nucleotides read TGCGCCAGCAGCCCAACACAGGGTATAGGAGGCTACACCTTC.